This entry lists 17 T cell receptor beta chains sequenced from one sample in a study of shared clonotypes between healthy human individuals. Method: immunoSEQ multiplex PCR; TCRdb's copy keeps in-frame clones and lacks some. The sample includes around 1.9 million clones, about 93% of them seen just once. CD45RO-negative, CCR7-positively selected cells formed the naive CD8 fraction, excluding terminally differentiated effector memory CD45RA+ cells. Sequenced material: naive CD8+ T cells from PBMCs. The origin of the receptors is a man aged 18 to 35 in good health. Some clones in this sample may be carry-over from other donors' samples.

V is TRBV9 and J is TRBJ2-3, with D maybe TRBD2 (6 bases). This CDR3 contains 16 residues. Germline values: CDR1 SGDLS, CDR2 YYNGEE. Deletions cut 4 bases from V and 1 base from J, with 16 bases between. The DNA of the CDR3 is TGTGCCAGCAGCCAACTTCCAGCGGGTCGCACAGATACGCAGTATTTT. It translates to CASSQLPAGRTDTQYF. The full variable domain, in which reference TRBV9 and TRBJ2-3 provide the parts outside the CDR3, is DSGVTQTPKHLITATGQRVTLRCSPRSGDLSVYWYQQSLDQGLQFLIQYYNGEERAKGNILERFSAQQFPDLHSELNLSSLELGDSALYFCASSQLPAGRTDTQYFGPGTRLTVL.

The rearrangement joins TRBV9 to TRBJ1-2; tentative D call: TRBD1 (5 bases). V lost 4 bases, J lost 2 bases, and 18 bases lay in between. The germline V gene has CDR1 SGDLS and CDR2 YYNGEE. The CDR3 extends over 16 amino acids. This chain's CDR3 is CASSPFLQQGNYGYTF. CDR3 sequence (DNA): TGTGCCAGCAGCCCATTCCTCCAGCAGGGCAACTATGGCTACACCTTC.

The CDR3 region is CASSTGNSAYEQYF. CDR3 DNA sequence: TGTGCCAGTAGTACCGGGAACTCAGCCTACGAGCAGTACTTC. This rearrangement joins TRBV19 to TRBJ2-7; perhaps TRBD2 as D (5 bases). The V end lost 4 bases, the J end lost 2 bases, and 12 bases lay between the germline ends. Germline CDR1 reads LNHDA; CDR2 reads SQIVND (reference sequence). The CDR3 loop spans 14 amino acids.

Comment on this clone: The same CDR3 is also encoded by other DNA sequences in this sample. The V gene is TRBV11-2, the J gene TRBJ2-7; D gene unclear. This CDR3 comprises 12 residues. V was trimmed by 4 bases and J by 0 bases, leaving 4 bases between them. Germline V gene data show CDR1 as SGHAT and CDR2 as FQNNGV. The CDR3 region has the DNA TGTGCCAGCAGCTCCCCCTCCTACGAGCAGTACTTC. Its translation is CASSSPSYEQYF.

This chain uses TRBV13 with TRBJ1-1; no definite D call. The germline V gene has CDR1 PRHDT and CDR2 FYEKMQ (reference sequence). This CDR3 region has 14 residues. Trimming left V 5 bases short and J 1 base short, with 11 bases between. CDR3 sequence (DNA): TGTGCCAGCAGCCGGATGGAGCCGAACACTGAAGCTTTCTTT. Translating gives CASSRMEPNTEAFF.

The chain carries TRBV7-9 and TRBJ2-2; D uncertain. Trimming shortened V by 11 bases and J by 7 bases, and 2 bases separated the two germline ends. This CDR3 has 8 amino acids. Germline V gives CDR1 SEHNR, CDR2 FQNEAQ (reference sequence). The CDR3 region has the DNA TGTGCCGTCGGGGAGCTGTTTTTT. As protein: CAVGELFF.

The chain uses TRBV6-5 and TRBJ1-2; D ambiguous. Between the trimmed V and J ends, which lost 2 bases and 7 bases, there was a span of 8 bases. The germline gives CDR1 MNHEY, CDR2 SVGAGI. The CDR3 has 12 amino acids. CDR3 protein: CASSYGSGGYTF. CDR3 sequence (DNA): TGTGCCAGCAGTTACGGGAGCGGTGGCTACACCTTC.

The V gene is TRBV4-1, the J gene TRBJ2-5, with 9 positions matching TRBD1. CDR3 length equals 15 residues. V lost 4 bases to trimming and J lost 5 bases; unmatched junction nucleotides: 8. Germline CDR1 reads MGHRA; CDR2 reads YSYEKL. CDR3 residues: CASSPQDRGGETQYF. The CDR3 coding sequence is TGCGCCAGCAGCCCTCAGGACAGGGGTGGGGAGACCCAGTACTTC.

The chain combines TRBV29-1 with TRBJ2-1; perhaps TRBD2 as D (7 bases). Germline values: CDR1 SQVTM, CDR2 ANQGSEA. This CDR3 region has 13 residues. The V and J ends lost 5 bases and 5 bases respectively, with 13 bases between them. The CDR3 DNA reads as TGCAGCGTTAGGGGGGGCACTAACAATGAGCAGTTCTTC. Translation: CSVRGGTNNEQFF.

The chain is built from TRBV25-1 and TRBJ2-2, with unresolved D. V was pared by 3 bases and J by 0 bases, with 5 bases between. The CDR3 spans 14 residues. Per the germline V gene, CDR1 is MGHDK and CDR2 is SYGVNS. The CDR3 sequence is CASSDRPNTGELFF. Written as DNA, the CDR3 is TGTGCCAGCAGTGATAGGCCGAACACCGGGGAGCTGTTTTTT.

The chain recombines TRBV6-4 with TRBJ2-1; possibly TRBD1 or TRBD2 for D (5 bases each). This CDR3 is built from 13 residues. Germline lookup yields CDR1 MRHNA and CDR2 SNTAGT. The ends were cut back, 2 bases at V and 10 bases at J, with 12 bases in the middle. The CDR3 is CASSDLLGGEQFF. The CDR3 bases are TGTGCCAGCAGTGACCTTCTTGGGGGAGAGCAGTTCTTC.

As regards this clone: The sample carries other DNA sequences with the same CDR3. The rearrangement links TRBV27 to TRBJ2-2; D is uncertain. The germline V gene has CDR1 MNHEY and CDR2 SMNVEV (reference sequence). Deletions cut 4 bases from V and 4 bases from J, with 10 bases between. The CDR3 has 14 amino acids. The DNA for the CDR3 is TGTGCCAGCAGTTCACGACTGGCCACCGGGGAGCTGTTTTTT. This gives the protein CASSSRLATGELFF.

This clone occurred a few times. V usage is TRBV4-1 and J usage is TRBJ1-5; perhaps TRBD1 as D (5 bases). Trimming cost V 6 bases and J 2 bases, with 8 bases left between them. Germline CDR1 reads MGHRA; CDR2 reads YSYEKL. The CDR3 runs to 13 residues. Written as DNA, the CDR3 is TGCGCCAGCAGAGGGGACGGCAATCAGCCCCAGCATTTT. Its translation: CASRGDGNQPQHF.

The chain links TRBV28 to TRBJ1-1, with D maybe TRBD1 (6 bases). This CDR3 contains 16 residues. Germline-derived CDR1 and CDR2 are MDHEN and SYDVKM. V gave up 6 bases and J gave up 5 bases, with 22 bases separating them. The CDR3 loop reads CASRPIPNRRGTEAFF. CDR3 nucleotide sequence: TGTGCCAGCAGACCAATCCCGAATCGGAGGGGGACTGAAGCTTTCTTT. The whole variable domain, remainder taken from reference TRBV28 and TRBJ1-1, is DVKVTQSSRYLVKRTGEKVFLECVQDMDHENMFWYRQDPGLGLRLIYFSYDVKMKEKGDIPEGYSVSREKKERFSLILESASTNQTSMYLCASRPIPNRRGTEAFFGQGTRLTVV.

V and J are TRBV6-4 and TRBJ1-1; tentatively, D is TRBD1 (5 bases). This CDR3 spans 15 amino acids. CDR1 MRHNA and CDR2 SNTAGT come from the germline V gene. The germline V and J ends were trimmed by 4 bases and 1 base, with 13 bases remaining between them. The CDR3 protein is CASSGRNRGNTEAFF. The CDR3 DNA reads as TGTGCCAGCAGTGGACGGAATAGGGGGAACACTGAAGCTTTCTTT.

The rearrangement joins TRBV28 to TRBJ2-1, with 10 bases that match TRBD1. Germline assignment: CDR1 MDHEN and CDR2 SYDVKM. This CDR3 is 16 amino acids long. V was clipped by 4 bases and J by 4 bases; unmatched bases: 7. The chain's CDR3 is CASSSPPGQGYNEQFF. The CDR3 DNA reads TGTGCCAGCAGTTCGCCCCCGGGACAGGGGTACAATGAGCAGTTCTTC.

The J gene is TRBJ2-7, the V gene TRBV29-1, with 7 bases aligning to TRBD1. This CDR3 is built from 15 residues. J lost 5 bases, V lost 0 bases, and 10 bases had no gene match. The germline V gene has CDR1 SQVTM and CDR2 ANQGSEA. CDR3 DNA sequence: TGCAGCGTTGAAGATAGGAGACAGGGTTCCGACGAGCAGTACTTC. Translated, it gives CSVEDRRQGSDEQYF.